These T cell receptor beta chains were read from a single sample in a study of T cells after yellow fever vaccination. TCRdb re-derived calls from the 5' RACE reads in MiXCR, one entry per CDR3 protein. This sample has about 170,000 distinct CDR3 sequences, with 5.5% to 8% found just once. Sample: CD4+ T cells sorted from PBMCs, taken on the day of the first yellow fever vaccination. The receptors originated from a man younger than 35 who received the YFV17D yellow fever vaccine. Each CDR3 is given with its conserved first and last residue. The order of the fields is V gene, J gene, clone size, D gene, CDR3 DNA, CDR3 protein. The D gene is left open where the match is weak. Rows may omit the clone size; those that give it use once, few, many or a size class.

V: TRBV12-3/TRBV12-4
J: TRBJ2-1
size: many
D: TRBD2
DNA: TGTGCCAGCACCACGGCGGGGGGGCCGCGGAATGAGCAGTTCTTC
CDR3: CASTTAGGPRNEQFF

V: TRBV11-2
J: TRBJ2-1
size: many
D: TRBD1
DNA: TGTGCCAGCAGCTTTGACAGGGTCAATGAGCAGTTCTTC
CDR3: CASSFDRVNEQFF

V: TRBV9
J: TRBJ2-1
size: many
D: TRBD2
DNA: TGTGCCAGCAGCTACTCTAGCGGCTTTGGGGATGAGCAGTTCTTC
CDR3: CASSYSSGFGDEQFF

V: TRBV29-1
J: TRBJ1-4
size: many
D: -
DNA: TGCAGCGTTGAACGACAGTCAGATGAAAAACTGTTTTTT
CDR3: CSVERQSDEKLFF

V: TRBV20-1
J: TRBJ2-2
size: -
D: -
DNA: TGCAGTGCCCAAGACAGGTCCGGGGAGCTGTTTTTT
CDR3: CSAQDRSGELFF

V: TRBV5-1
J: TRBJ2-1
size: -
D: TRBD1
DNA: TGCGCCAGCAGCTTGCTTGGGACAGGGGGCGAGGATGAGCAGTTCTTC
CDR3: CASSLLGTGGEDEQFF

V: TRBV6-1
J: TRBJ2-1
size: -
D: -
DNA: TGTGCCAGCAGACCCGGCCACTGGATGTACAATGAGCAGTTCTTC
CDR3: CASRPGHWMYNEQFF

V: TRBV6-2/TRBV6-3
J: TRBJ2-7
size: -
D: -
DNA: TGTGCCAGCAACCAGGGGAGTTACGAGCAGTACTTC
CDR3: CASNQGSYEQYF

V: TRBV7-2
J: TRBJ1-4
size: -
D: -
DNA: TGTGCCAGCAGCCCTAGCCCGATTGAAAAACTGTTTTTT
CDR3: CASSPSPIEKLFF

V: TRBV23-1
J: TRBJ2-7
size: many
D: TRBD1
DNA: TGCGCCAGCAGTCCCCCCTCCCCGGGACAGTCTTACTACGAGCAGTACTTC
CDR3: CASSPPSPGQSYYEQYF

V: TRBV12-3/TRBV12-4
J: TRBJ2-5
size: many
D: -
DNA: TGTGCCAGCAGTTTCGGGGGGCGGGAGACCCAGTACTTC
CDR3: CASSFGGRETQYF

V: TRBV2
J: TRBJ1-3
size: -
D: -
DNA: TGTGCCAGCAAGGGGGTTTATGGAAACACCATATATTTT
CDR3: CASKGVYGNTIYF

V: TRBV7-8
J: TRBJ1-2
size: many
D: -
DNA: TGTGCCAGCAGCTTAGGAGATAACTATGGCTACACCTTC
CDR3: CASSLGDNYGYTF

V: TRBV24-1
J: TRBJ2-3
size: many
D: TRBD1
DNA: TGTGCCACCAGTGAACAGGGGTTCTCAGATACGCAGTATTTT
CDR3: CATSEQGFSDTQYF

V: TRBV12-3/TRBV12-4
J: TRBJ2-3
size: few
D: -
DNA: TGTGCCAGCAGTTTTGGACACCTAGGGGGCACAGATACGCAGTATTTT
CDR3: CASSFGHLGGTDTQYF

V: TRBV6-5
J: TRBJ1-3
size: few
D: -
DNA: TGTGCCAGCAGTTGGGGCCGGACACCCGTCTCTGGAAACACCATATATTTT
CDR3: CASSWGRTPVSGNTIYF

V: TRBV20-1
J: TRBJ1-1
size: few
D: TRBD1
DNA: TGCAGTGCTAGAGATCGTCGAACAGGGGGCGTCACTGAAGCCTTCTTT
CDR3: CSARDRRTGGVTEAFF

V: TRBV7-9
J: TRBJ1-5
size: -
D: -
DNA: TGTGCCAGCAGCACCCTGGGGGACGGCAAACAGCCCCAGCATTTT
CDR3: CASSTLGDGKQPQHF

V: TRBV11-2
J: TRBJ1-4
size: many
D: -
DNA: TGTGCCAGCAGCTTAGACCCGGTGTATAATGAAAAACTGTTTTTT
CDR3: CASSLDPVYNEKLFF

V: TRBV5-1
J: TRBJ2-5
size: -
D: -
DNA: TGCGCCAGCAGCTTGGTGACCTCCAACCGCCAAGAGACCCAGTACTTC
CDR3: CASSLVTSNRQETQYF

V: TRBV5-1
J: TRBJ2-1
size: -
D: TRBD2
DNA: TGCGCCAGCAGTACTAGCGGGTTCAATGAGCAGTTCTTC
CDR3: CASSTSGFNEQFF

V: TRBV9
J: TRBJ2-3
size: many
D: TRBD2
DNA: TGTGCCAGCAGCGTAGGACTAGCGGGGTACGATACGCAGTATTTT
CDR3: CASSVGLAGYDTQYF

V: TRBV12-3/TRBV12-4
J: TRBJ2-4
size: many
D: TRBD2
DNA: TGTGCCAGCAGTTTCGGGAGGCTAGCCAAAAACATTCAGTACTTC
CDR3: CASSFGRLAKNIQYF

V: TRBV14
J: TRBJ1-3
size: many
D: -
DNA: TGTGCCAGCAGCCTCAGGGTCTCAACCTCTGGAAACACCATATATTTT
CDR3: CASSLRVSTSGNTIYF

V: TRBV5-1
J: TRBJ1-1
size: many
D: -
DNA: TGCGCCAGCAGCTTGGCAGGGGCTGCGGAAGGGGACACTGAAGCTTTCTTT
CDR3: CASSLAGAAEGDTEAFF

V: TRBV7-3
J: TRBJ1-1
size: -
D: -
DNA: TGTGCCAGCAGCCTCCCCGGCGGGCGGGCTTTCTTT
CDR3: CASSLPGGRAFF

V: TRBV20-1
J: TRBJ2-1
size: many
D: -
DNA: TGCACCTCTACCGATAACTCCTACAATGAGCAGTTCTTC
CDR3: CTSTDNSYNEQFF

V: TRBV9
J: TRBJ2-3
size: many
D: -
DNA: TGTGCCAGCAGCACGGGCGGAGCCTACACAGATACGCAGTATTTT
CDR3: CASSTGGAYTDTQYF

V: TRBV5-1
J: TRBJ2-7
size: many
D: -
DNA: TGCGCCAGCAGCGCAGATGGCTACGAGCAGTACTTC
CDR3: CASSADGYEQYF

V: TRBV9
J: TRBJ1-6
size: -
D: -
DNA: TGTGCCAGCACAGCGTCTTATAATTCACCCCTCCACTTT
CDR3: CASTASYNSPLHF

V: TRBV6-6
J: TRBJ1-1
size: -
D: -
DNA: TGTGCCAGCAGTCCATGGACCACTCATGAAGCTTTCTTT
CDR3: CASSPWTTHEAFF

V: TRBV12-3/TRBV12-4
J: TRBJ2-7
size: many
D: -
DNA: TGTGCCAGCAGTCCCCAGGGTTACGAGCAGTACTTC
CDR3: CASSPQGYEQYF

V: TRBV5-6
J: TRBJ2-2
size: few
D: -
DNA: TGTGCCAGCAGCTTGGTGTCGGGGGCTCGCACCGGGGAGCTGTTTTTT
CDR3: CASSLVSGARTGELFF

V: TRBV5-1
J: TRBJ2-1
size: -
D: -
DNA: TGCGCCAGCAGCTTGGAGGGGGTGCATGAGCAGTTCTTC
CDR3: CASSLEGVHEQFF

V: TRBV5-1
J: TRBJ1-2
size: many
D: TRBD1
DNA: TGCGCCAGCAGCGGCAGGGGGGTTAACTATGGCTACACCTTC
CDR3: CASSGRGVNYGYTF

V: TRBV5-6
J: TRBJ1-5
size: -
D: -
DNA: TGTGCCAGCAGCTTTGAAAGGGGAAGCAATCAGCCCCAGCATTTT
CDR3: CASSFERGSNQPQHF

V: TRBV5-6
J: TRBJ2-3
size: many
D: TRBD1
DNA: TGTGCCAGCAGCAGGATCGGGACAGGGGGTGATACGCAGTATTTT
CDR3: CASSRIGTGGDTQYF

V: TRBV20-1
J: TRBJ2-1
size: many
D: TRBD1
DNA: TGCAGTGCTAGAGAACAGGGGTGGACCTACAATGAGCAGTTCTTC
CDR3: CSAREQGWTYNEQFF

V: TRBV18
J: TRBJ1-1
size: many
D: TRBD1
DNA: TGTGCCAGCTCACCACCGGGGACAGTTGAAGCTTTCTTT
CDR3: CASSPPGTVEAFF

V: TRBV5-1
J: TRBJ1-1
size: few
D: -
DNA: TGCGCCAGCAGCGGGGGACCGTCGAACACTGAAGCTTTCTTT
CDR3: CASSGGPSNTEAFF

V: TRBV27
J: TRBJ1-1
size: few
D: TRBD1
DNA: TGTGCCAGCAGTTCCGGGACAGGGGGGAGAGAAGCTTTCTTT
CDR3: CASSSGTGGREAFF

V: TRBV15
J: TRBJ2-3
size: many
D: -
DNA: TGTGCCACCAGGGGGACCAACGTTGATACGCAGTATTTT
CDR3: CATRGTNVDTQYF

V: TRBV11-2
J: TRBJ2-1
size: many
D: TRBD2
DNA: TGTGCCAGCAGCCCCGGGAGGGGCGTCCAGCGGTACAATGAGCAGTTCTTC
CDR3: CASSPGRGVQRYNEQFF

V: TRBV20-1
J: TRBJ1-6
size: -
D: TRBD1
DNA: TGCAGTGCTCGCCAGGGGGATAATTCACCCCTCCACTTT
CDR3: CSARQGDNSPLHF

V: TRBV7-2
J: TRBJ1-2
size: -
D: TRBD1
DNA: TGTGCCAGCAGCTTAGTTGGGGACAGCTATGGCTACACCTTC
CDR3: CASSLVGDSYGYTF

V: TRBV20-1
J: TRBJ2-2
size: many
D: -
DNA: TGCAGTGCTAGAGATTGGAGGGGGGACACCGGGGAGCTGTTTTTT
CDR3: CSARDWRGDTGELFF

V: TRBV20-1
J: TRBJ2-5
size: few
D: TRBD2
DNA: TGCAGTGCCCCTCAGAGCGGGGGTATCCAAGAGACCCAGTACTTC
CDR3: CSAPQSGGIQETQYF

V: TRBV11-2
J: TRBJ2-3
size: few
D: -
DNA: TGTGCCAGCAGCTCCATCCGGGACTCGTACACAGATACGCAGTATTTT
CDR3: CASSSIRDSYTDTQYF

V: TRBV11-2
J: TRBJ2-6
size: many
D: -
DNA: TGTGCCAGCAGCTCCCAGGGTAGCGGGGCCAACGTCCTGACTTTC
CDR3: CASSSQGSGANVLTF

V: TRBV20-1
J: TRBJ2-1
size: many
D: TRBD2
DNA: TGCAGTGCAGGACTAGCGGGGGCAACCTACAATGAGCAGTTCTTC
CDR3: CSAGLAGATYNEQFF

V: TRBV5-4
J: TRBJ1-2
size: -
D: TRBD1
DNA: TGTGCCAGCAGCACGAACAGGGGGGACTATGGCTACACCTTC
CDR3: CASSTNRGDYGYTF

V: TRBV2
J: TRBJ2-6
size: -
D: TRBD1
DNA: TGTGCCAGCAGTGAGACAGGGCTGGGGGCCAACGTCCTGACTTTC
CDR3: CASSETGLGANVLTF

V: TRBV6-2/TRBV6-3
J: TRBJ1-5
size: few
D: -
DNA: TGTGCCAGCAGCCTACAGGGTACCAATCAGCCCCAGCATTTT
CDR3: CASSLQGTNQPQHF

V: TRBV12-3/TRBV12-4
J: TRBJ2-7
size: many
D: TRBD2
DNA: TGTGCCAGCAGCCACCCGGGGACGGGGGGGGAATCCTACGAGCAGTACTTC
CDR3: CASSHPGTGGESYEQYF

V: TRBV5-1
J: TRBJ2-3
size: many
D: TRBD2
DNA: TGCGCCACCAAACTAGCGGGGGTAGCAGATACGCAGTATTTT
CDR3: CATKLAGVADTQYF